This is a list of T cell receptor beta chains from one sample in a study of blood T cells in healthy people across ages. TCRdb fed the 5' RACE reads into MiXCR, producing one record per CDR3 protein. The sample includes about 1 million distinct CDR3 sequences, 35% to 55% of them seen just once. The sample comprised blood. The source is a woman between 55 and 75 years old in good health. CDR3s leave out the opening cysteine and the closing phenylalanine or tryptophan.

V gene: TRBV10-2
CDR3 protein: ASRWQGYEQY

V gene: TRBV6-2/TRBV6-3
CDR3 protein: ASSYQTSGSTDTQY

V gene: TRBV27
CDR3 protein: ASQPLGNSYEQY

V gene: TRBV20-1
CDR3 protein: SARVPRGGDQETQY

V gene: TRBV27
CDR3 protein: ASSPSGGTREINEQY

V gene: TRBV3-1
CDR3 protein: ASSQDAGTNYGYT

V gene: TRBV5-1
CDR3 protein: ASRPKGGAGDDEQY

V gene: TRBV30
CDR3 protein: AWSDSGRNYNEQF

V gene: TRBV5-5
CDR3 protein: ASSLDRGRDGYT

V gene: TRBV5-1
CDR3 protein: ASRGIRQETQY

V gene: TRBV27
CDR3 protein: ASSLDRGDGYT

V gene: TRBV30
CDR3 protein: AWTSGDSTDTQY

V gene: TRBV5-1
CDR3 protein: ASSQEGAKNIQY

V gene: TRBV19
CDR3 protein: TSSSRTSGRDEQF

V gene: TRBV20-1
CDR3 protein: SARRAGRDTQY

V gene: TRBV5-1
CDR3 protein: ASSLAPQGGVGGQY

V gene: TRBV25-1
CDR3 protein: ASSEPGINTEAF

V gene: TRBV27
CDR3 protein: ASKIAGVNEQF

V gene: TRBV15
CDR3 protein: ATSRGGTGVQETQY

V gene: TRBV28
CDR3 protein: ASGLLAGAADTQY

V gene: TRBV29-1
CDR3 protein: SAGGGAAYEQY

V gene: TRBV7-9
CDR3 protein: ASSLAGSGGRKAQY

V gene: TRBV9
CDR3 protein: ASSDRNCGYT

V gene: TRBV6-2/TRBV6-3
CDR3 protein: ASSYSPVNIQY

V gene: TRBV12-3/TRBV12-4
CDR3 protein: ASSPGREEAQY

V gene: TRBV10-3
CDR3 protein: AISGTRGGTDTQY

V gene: TRBV20-1
CDR3 protein: SAIVYNEQF

V gene: TRBV20-1
CDR3 protein: SARARTGADEQY

V gene: TRBV6-6
CDR3 protein: ASSWDSDGYT

V gene: TRBV4-2
CDR3 protein: ASSQGRGLAETGGEQY

V gene: TRBV20-1
CDR3 protein: SARDRGRGGETQY

V gene: TRBV7-9
CDR3 protein: ASSGLAGFIDTQY

V gene: TRBV29-1
CDR3 protein: SVAGTSTGANVPT

V gene: TRBV20-1
CDR3 protein: SASMGPGEQF

V gene: TRBV7-8
CDR3 protein: ASIGGLVGTTDTQY

V gene: TRBV9
CDR3 protein: ASSVVGQGNEQF

V gene: TRBV20-1
CDR3 protein: SARTTRDGQY

V gene: TRBV4-1
CDR3 protein: ASSRLLAGVSYEQY

V gene: TRBV6-1
CDR3 protein: ASSPLPRRPRLYEQY

V gene: TRBV3-1
CDR3 protein: ASSPRQANEKLF

V gene: TRBV7-6
CDR3 protein: ASSLGLAGGSNTGELF

V gene: TRBV20-1
CDR3 protein: SALTSGIGNEQF

V gene: TRBV27
CDR3 protein: ASRDGTGPLTGYGYT

V gene: TRBV7-6
CDR3 protein: ASAGTGDNEQF

V gene: TRBV20-1
CDR3 protein: SARRGPTYEQY

V gene: TRBV9
CDR3 protein: ANTKTSGPYNEQF

V gene: TRBV4-1
CDR3 protein: ASSQDWRMGISYEQY

V gene: TRBV29-1
CDR3 protein: SVPSGSSYEQY